Listed below are T cell receptor beta chains from one sample, sequenced in a study of CD8 T cells in Susac syndrome. Each CDR3 protein is one row after TCRdb ran MiXCR on the immunoSEQ multiplex PCR reads. The table records fewer than 200,000 distinct CDR3 sequences, 90% to 95% of them present only once. The specimen sequenced was CD4+ T cells from PBMCs. These receptors all come from a human donor with Susac syndrome. Both conserved end residues are part of each CDR3. Fields, in order: J gene, V gene, clone size, D gene, CDR3 protein, CDR3 DNA. D genes are given only for firm matches. Expanded clones are given a class, and other clones once, few, many or no size at all.

>TRBJ1-2|TRBV5-1|-|TRBD1
CASSPTPMTGSFSSYGYTF
TGCGCCAGCAGCCCGACACCCATGACAGGGTCTTTTTCTTCGTATGGCTACACCTTC
>TRBJ2-7|TRBV7-9|-|-
CASSLSVVEQYF
TGTGCCAGCAGCTTGTCAGTGGTCGAGCAGTACTTC
>TRBJ2-1|TRBV7-3|-|-
CASSLDRPLGQFF
TGTGCCAGCAGCTTAGACAGACCGTTAGGGCAGTTCTTC
>TRBJ2-1|TRBV2|-|-
CASRYYNEQFF
TGTGCCAGCAGATATTACAATGAGCAGTTCTTC
>TRBJ2-7|TRBV27|-|TRBD1
CASSLKVGDRGYEQYF
TGTGCCAGCAGTTTAAAGGTCGGAGACAGGGGCTACGAGCAGTACTTC
>TRBJ1-6|TRBV9|-|TRBD1
CASSVRGQGPNSPLHF
TGTGCCAGCAGCGTAAGGGGGCAGGGGCCTAATTCACCCCTCCACTTT
>TRBJ2-6|TRBV5-1|-|-
CASSVPSGANVLTF
TGCGCCAGCAGCGTCCCGTCTGGGGCCAACGTCCTGACTTTC
>TRBJ2-3|TRBV6-5|-|-
CASSYGVAVTDTQYF
TGTGCCAGCAGTTACGGGGTAGCGGTCACAGATACGCAGTATTTT
>TRBJ1-5|TRBV6-1|-|-
CASSLSGTNQPQHF
TGTGCCAGCAGCCTTTCCGGGACAAATCAGCCCCAGCATTTT
>TRBJ2-2|TRBV6-1|-|-
CASSRHDLGTGELFF
TGTGCCAGCAGTAGACATGACCTGGGGACCGGGGAGCTGTTTTTT
>TRBJ2-7|TRBV20-1|-|TRBD2
CSARKAGLDYEQYF
TGCAGTGCACGAAAAGCGGGACTGGACTACGAGCAGTACTTC
>TRBJ1-1|TRBV2|-|-
CAGKTENLMNTEAFF
TGTGCCGGTAAGACCGAAAACTTAATGAACACTGAAGCTTTCTTT
>TRBJ2-7|TRBV7-6|-|TRBD1
CASSSGTGNEQYF
TGTGCCAGCAGCTCAGGGACAGGGAACGAGCAGTACTTC
>TRBJ1-6|TRBV12-3/TRBV12-4|-|-
CASSLSESNSPLHF
TGTGCCAGCAGTTTATCGGAGAGCAATTCACCCCTCCACTTT
>TRBJ1-2|TRBV27|-|-
CASSLSGRGLGYTF
TGTGCCAGCAGTTTATCGGGCAGGGGATTAGGCTACACCTTC
>TRBJ1-2|TRBV20-1|-|TRBD1
CSASRPGQGGYTF
TGCAGTGCTAGTAGACCGGGACAGGGTGGCTACACCTTC
>TRBJ2-7|TRBV5-1|-|-
CASSQDSYEQYF
TGCGCCAGCAGCCAGGACAGCTACGAGCAGTACTTC
>TRBJ1-1|TRBV15|-|-
CATSNVLDTSRTEAFF
TGTGCCACCAGCAACGTTTTGGACACAAGTCGGACTGAAGCTTTCTTT
>TRBJ1-2|TRBV4-2|-|-
CATQPGTPTTYGYTF
TGTGCCACCCAACCCGGGACACCAACGACCTATGGCTACACCTTC
>TRBJ1-1|TRBV4-1|-|TRBD1
CASSLQGAATEAFF
TGCGCCAGCAGCCTCCAGGGGGCGGCAACTGAAGCTTTCTTT
>TRBJ2-3|TRBV27|-|TRBD2
CASSFQRGASDTQYF
TGTGCCAGCAGTTTTCAGCGGGGGGCATCAGATACGCAGTATTTT
>TRBJ2-7|TRBV5-1|few|-
CASSLDGASYEQYF
TGCGCCAGCAGCTTGGATGGCGCTTCCTACGAGCAGTACTTC
>TRBJ2-6|TRBV7-6|few|-
CASSLGFSGANVLTF
TGTGCCAGCAGCTTGGGATTCTCTGGGGCCAACGTCCTGACTTTC
>TRBJ2-7|TRBV7-9|-|-
CASSPAVVTEQYF
TGTGCCAGCAGCCCGGCGGTCGTAACCGAGCAGTACTTC
>TRBJ2-5|TRBV7-2|-|-
CASSLYGETQYF
TGTGCCAGCAGCTTATATGGGGAGACCCAGTACTTC
>TRBJ2-7|TRBV5-1|few|TRBD1
CASSRQGDEQYF
TGCGCCAGCAGTAGACAGGGGGACGAGCAGTACTTC
>TRBJ2-1|TRBV6-2/TRBV6-3|-|TRBD2
CASSSWTSDYNEQFF
TGTGCCAGCAGTTCGTGGACTAGCGACTACAATGAGCAGTTCTTC
>TRBJ2-3|TRBV14|-|-
CASSQFQQPTDTQYF
TGTGCCAGCAGCCAATTCCAACAACCCACAGATACGCAGTATTTT
>TRBJ1-1|TRBV30|-|TRBD1
CAWSAVDRGKTEAFF
TGTGCCTGGAGTGCGGTAGACAGGGGAAAAACTGAAGCTTTCTTT
>TRBJ2-5|TRBV6-5|-|-
CASSNGGRRRETQYF
TGTGCCAGCTCCAACGGGGGGCGGCGTAGGGAGACCCAGTACTTC
>TRBJ2-5|TRBV5-6|-|TRBD2
CASSLRTSGTRETQYF
TGTGCCAGCAGCTTGAGGACTAGCGGGACTCGGGAGACCCAGTACTTC
>TRBJ1-2|TRBV28|once|TRBD1
CASSLTGQGEGYGYTF
TGTGCCAGCAGTTTGACGGGACAGGGTGAAGGCTATGGCTACACCTTC
>TRBJ2-2|TRBV7-9|-|-
CASSLAVTGELFF
TGTGCCAGCAGCTTAGCTGTCACCGGGGAGCTGTTTTTT
>TRBJ2-7|TRBV12-3/TRBV12-4|-|-
CASSLGHATYEQYF
TGTGCCAGCAGTCTGGGACATGCAACCTACGAGCAGTACTTC
>TRBJ2-3|TRBV19|-|-
CASTDRGRSTDTQYF
TGTGCCAGTACCGATAGGGGCAGATCCACAGATACGCAGTATTTT
>TRBJ2-7|TRBV3-1|-|TRBD2
CASSLGLAGGYEQYF
TGTGCCAGCAGCCTCGGACTAGCGGGAGGTTACGAGCAGTACTTC
>TRBJ2-7|TRBV6-5|-|TRBD1
CASRRDRVYEQYF
TGTGCCAGCAGACGTGACAGGGTCTACGAGCAGTACTTC
>TRBJ1-2|TRBV6-6|-|-
CASSGGSVGYGYTF
TGTGCCAGCAGTGGGGGGTCGGTTGGCTATGGCTACACCTTC
>TRBJ2-7|TRBV18|-|-
CASSPGRSSYEQYF
TGTGCCAGCTCTCCAGGACGGAGCTCCTACGAGCAGTACTTC
>TRBJ2-7|TRBV18|-|TRBD1
CASSPGTVYEQYF
TGTGCCAGCTCACCTGGGACAGTCTACGAGCAGTACTTC
>TRBJ2-7|TRBV11-2|-|TRBD2
CASGTSGSYEQYF
TGTGCCAGCGGGACTAGCGGGTCCTACGAGCAGTACTTC
>TRBJ1-2|TRBV28|-|-
CASVEASKFYGYTF
TGTGCCAGCGTGGAGGCCTCTAAGTTTTATGGCTACACCTTC
>TRBJ1-1|TRBV7-9|-|-
CASSTKDRNTEAFF
TGTGCCAGCAGCACTAAGGACAGGAACACTGAAGCTTTCTTT
>TRBJ1-3|TRBV6-6|-|-
CASSFSDSGNTIYF
TGTGCCAGCAGCTTCAGCGACTCTGGAAACACCATATATTTT
>TRBJ1-1|TRBV2|-|TRBD1
CASRGDRVNTEAFF
TGTGCCAGCAGGGGGGACAGGGTCAACACTGAAGCTTTCTTT
>TRBJ2-2|TRBV20-1|-|TRBD1
CSVREGGNTGELFF
TGCAGTGTGAGAGAAGGGGGCAACACCGGGGAGCTGTTTTTT
>TRBJ1-1|TRBV7-9|-|TRBD1
CATPLGPGTGVTEAFF
TGTGCCACCCCTCTCGGACCCGGGACAGGTGTAACTGAAGCTTTCTTT
>TRBJ2-1|TRBV6-4|-|-
CASSVEGEYNEQFF
TGTGCCAGCAGTGTAGAAGGCGAGTACAATGAGCAGTTCTTC
>TRBJ1-6|TRBV14|-|-
CASSRNYSPLHF
TGTGCCAGCAGCCGGAACTATTCACCCCTCCACTTT
>TRBJ1-4|TRBV29-1|-|-
CSARLGTLVTNEKLFF
TGCAGCGCACGTTTGGGGACCCTCGTAACTAATGAAAAACTGTTTTTT
>TRBJ2-7|TRBV6-5|-|-
CASSYSSPVYEQYF
TGTGCCAGCAGTTACTCGAGCCCAGTCTACGAGCAGTACTTC
>TRBJ1-2|TRBV15|-|-
CATSRDWVGLGYGYTF
TGTGCCACCAGCAGAGATTGGGTGGGGCTCGGCTATGGCTACACCTTC
>TRBJ2-2|TRBV10-3|once|TRBD2
CAIRLTSDTGELFF
TGTGCCATCAGGCTGACTAGCGACACCGGGGAGCTGTTTTTT
>TRBJ2-3|TRBV7-3|once|TRBD2
CASSKGLAGEGADTQYF
TGTGCCAGCAGCAAAGGACTAGCGGGAGAGGGCGCAGATACGCAGTATTTT
>TRBJ2-7|TRBV20-1|-|-
CSAGPMSYEQYF
TGCAGTGCGGGACCGATGTCCTACGAGCAGTACTTC
>TRBJ2-5|TRBV9|-|TRBD2
CASSVDSGGARETQYF
TGTGCCAGCAGCGTAGACAGCGGGGGGGCTCGAGAGACCCAGTACTTC
>TRBJ1-3|TRBV2|-|-
CASSETGAHSGNTIYF
TGTGCCAGCAGTGAGACTGGAGCACACTCTGGAAACACCATATATTTT
>TRBJ1-2|TRBV7-9|-|-
CASSRRDINYGYTF
TGTGCCAGCAGCCGCCGGGACATAAACTATGGCTACACCTTC
>TRBJ1-1|TRBV7-2|-|TRBD1
CASSFSGTTGTNTEAFF
TGTGCCAGCAGCTTTAGTGGAACGACAGGGACGAACACTGAAGCTTTCTTT
>TRBJ1-4|TRBV10-2|few|-
CASSEPGTMNEKLFF
TGCGCCAGCAGCGAGCCCGGGACGATGAATGAAAAACTGTTTTTT